Sequencing of this T cell receptor (beta chain) was carried out in a study of Graves' ophthalmopathy and Graves' hyperthyroidism. Points from the study as a whole: Most thyroid clonotypes with frequency above 0.001 were detected in blood too.

Newly diagnosed hyperthyroidism donors, aged 18 to 65, duration under 2 months. In this cohort, patients with other autoimmune diseases, uncontrolled infections, pregnancy or lactation were excluded. Out of about 11 ml of fresh peripheral blood, PBMCs were obtained. RNA transcripts were the template, and TCR beta CDR3 regions were amplified from them. RT-PCR with HTBI primers came first, then second-round multiplex PCR. TCRdb reprocessed the multiplex PCR reads via MiXCR and lists one record per CDR3 protein. The repertoire holds about 620,000 distinct CDR3 sequences, roughly 20% seen once, with around 6.5% in the top ten. Trimming stripped 3 bases from V and 3 bases from J, with 14 bases between. The CDR3 runs to 15 residues. Germline V gene data show CDR1 as MNHEY and CDR2 as SMNVEV (reference sequence). This clonotype showed up just a few times. Its matching antigen is unknown.

The chain carries TRBV27 and TRBJ2-5; D perhaps matches TRBD1 (6 bases). The source of this sequence is a woman aged 18-29 years with stable Graves' hyperthyroidism. Some clones in this sample may be carry-over from other donors' samples. Sequenced sample: peripheral blood. Here the CDR3 reads CASSFSRDTKETQYF. The CDR3 nucleotides are TGTGCCAGCAGTTTTTCCCGGGACACCAAAGAGACCCAGTACTTC.